This T cell receptor beta chain is from a study of blood T cell repertoires in COVID-19. In its sample, this clone was seen once. The CDR3 spans 14 residues. V lost 6 bases, J lost 4 bases, and 14 bases lay in between. CDR1 and CDR2 (germline): MGHRA, YSYEKL. Measured with immunoSEQ multiplex PCR; TCRdb has only the in-frame clones, and not every one. This sample has 150,000 to 200,000 clones, with around 86% found just once. The J gene is TRBJ2-3, the V gene TRBV4-1; a weak D match, TRBD2 (6 bases). Specimen: peripheral blood. This sequence originates from a woman older than 75 in a cohort sampled during active or convalescent COVID-19. The CDR3 is CASSYTSQADTQYF. CDR3 nucleotide sequence: TGCGCCAGCAGTTATACTAGCCAAGCAGATACGCAGTATTTT.